This T cell receptor beta chain was identified during a study of blood T cell repertoires in COVID-19. This table comes from immunoSEQ multiplex PCR, and its TCRdb copy is limited to in-frame clones, with some not included. The sample includes approximately 76,000 clones, 88% of them seen just once. The CDR3 consists of 15 residues. V lost 3 bases and J 1 base, leaving 12 bases between the germline ends. Germline CDR1 and CDR2: MDHEN and SYDVKM. The sample comprised peripheral blood. The TCR was taken from a human donor in a cohort sampled during active COVID-19. The chain employs TRBV28 and TRBJ2-5, with D perhaps TRBD2 (7 bases). The CDR3 sequence is CASSLGGGVQETQYF. CDR3 nucleotides: TGTGCCAGCAGTTTGGGCGGGGGCGTCCAAGAGACCCAGTACTTC.